The sequence of this T cell receptor (beta chain) was determined in a study of T cell responses to AZD1222 COVID-19 vaccine. This CDR3 has 15 residues. V was pared by 3 bases and J by 7 bases, with 4 bases of the junction left unmatched. Per germline, CDR1 LGHDT and CDR2 YNNKEL (reference sequence). The method was immunoSEQ multiplex PCR; TCRdb's version includes in-frame clones alone and lacks a portion of them. The repertoire holds 140,000 or so clones, about 86% seen once, with around 3.6% in the top ten. Sample: peripheral blood, taken on day 0 of AZD1222 vaccination. This clonotype was obtained from an adult in good health. The chain employs TRBV3-1 (or the pseudogene TRBV3-2) and TRBJ1-6; 9 bases are a match to TRBD1. The CDR3 region is CASSQTGTGNSPLHF. The CDR3 DNA is TGTGCCAGCAGCCAGACCGGGACAGGGAATTCACCCCTCCACTTT.